This TCR beta chain emerged from a study of OX40 agonist ivuxolimab in advanced cancers. For the study in its entirety: Ivuxolimab, which targeted the costimulatory receptor OX40 (CD134), was an agonistic, fully human IgG2 monoclonal antibody. Peripheral TCRbeta sequencing was intended to test whether TCR sequence diversity was altered and clonal T-cell expansion was caused by ivuxolimab. The paper reports the monotherapy dose-escalation portion (N of about 54 patients) of the phase I ivuxolimab trial. Intravenous ivuxolimab was administered to patients every 2 weeks at six dose levels: 0.01, 0.1, 0.3, 1.5, 3 and 10 mg/kg. Partial responses occurred in three dose-escalation patients: two with cutaneous melanoma and one with hepatocellular carcinoma. In the dose-escalation cohort, roughly 82% of patients were male, and the mean age was 60 years with a range of roughly 23 to 79. Among the approximately 50 dose-escalation patients, roughly 20 had hepatocellular carcinoma, around 15 melanoma, 9 renal cell carcinoma and 9 head and neck cancer. Patients were allowed to have had prior anti-PD-1, anti-PD-L1 or anti-CTLA-4 therapy, and approximately 40% of the dose-escalation patients had previously received checkpoint inhibitors.

What the work shows at the level of the full study, not this receptor alone: In partial responders in the 0.1-3.0 mg/kg groups, normalized peripheral clonal expansion was found to be among the lowest, especially among CD8+ T cells. Low levels of normalized T-cell clonal expansion were also seen in some nonresponding patients. Clonal expansion of both CD4+ and CD8+ blood T cells was observed from baseline to week 6 at doses 0.1 to 3.0 mg/kg. After ivuxolimab, expanded clones were on average more numerous among CD8+ T cells than among CD4+ T cells. The antigen specificity of the clonally expanded peripheral T cells was not determined.

Genomic DNA was extracted from sorted cells for sequencing of the TCRbeta CDR3 region. The immunoSEQ Assay was used to sequence the TCRbeta CDR3 regions. This immuneACCESS table, as held by TCRdb, lists in-frame sequences with V and J called but not all clones. Of the missing ones, under half trace to an unresolved V gene in checked studies; the others have no known cause. For this sample there are about 89,000 clones; 90% to 95% appear just once. The ten largest clones take up around 0.25% of the sample. The trial excluded patients who had a history of autoimmune disease or were on systemic immunosuppression. In every dose cohort, peripheral blood was drawn for TCR sequencing at baseline, cycle 4 day 1, and cycle 7 day 1. Samples came from an open-label, multicenter, first-in-human phase I dose-escalation trial of ivuxolimab. The trial enrolled adults with locally advanced or metastatic head and neck squamous cell, hepatocellular, melanoma or renal cell carcinoma. Before TCR sequencing, CD4+ T cells and CD8+ T cells from peripheral blood were sorted into separate populations.

On this clone: Its antigen has not been determined. It has no much larger one-base neighbor in the sample; base qualities were not kept.

Sequences MGHDK (CDR1) and SYGVNS (CDR2) are obtained from the germline V gene. The CDR3 runs 13 amino acids, cysteine and phenylalanine included. The read is trimmed to its CDR3 DNA, 39 bases read in frame from base 1. V and J lose 6 bases and 5 bases, and a span of 13 bases separates them. The sequence links TRBV25-1 to TRBJ2-5; no D gene call is confident. This material consisted of CD4+ or CD8+ T cells sorted from blood, taken in a trial of the OX40 agonist ivuxolimab. The clonotype was recovered from an adult with an advanced solid tumor such as melanoma, head and neck, liver or kidney cancer. The CDR3 corresponds to CASSGSGTETQYF. Read as DNA, the sequence is TGTGCCAGCAGCGGGTCCGGAACGGAGACCCAGTACTTC.